This TCR beta chain was identified in a study of Ad26.COV2.S vaccination and SARS-CoV-2 variants (dated by TCRdb to 2020 to 2023). For context, the study as a whole: Donors in the vaccine arm were drawn from COV1001, a phase I-IIa trial of Ad26.COV2.S in healthy adults that was multicentre, randomized, double-blind and placebo-controlled. Dosing of Ad26.COV2.S was intramuscular, at either 5x10^10 or 1x10^11 viral particles, delivered as one shot or as two shots spaced 56 days apart. Sequencing of the TCRbeta repertoire served to evaluate the specificity and breadth of SARS-CoV-2-reactive T cell receptors following Ad26.COV2.S vaccination. The TCR-sequenced set comprised around 30 samples: roughly 19 Ad26.COV2.S vaccine recipients, 5 placebo recipients and 8 SARS-CoV-2 convalescent individuals. Trial participants were randomized into five groups of five, in which low-dose or high-dose Ad26.COV2.S was given once or twice, or placebo was given on both occasions. Blinding of investigators to trial group allocation was maintained during experiments and outcome assessment.

Per the publication, the treatment or condition label means: roughly 18 received Ad26.COV2.S at low or high dose, single or two shots; about 5 received placebo; per-sample allocation not given. Repertoires of vaccine and placebo recipients were sequenced from samples taken on day 63 after the first injection. Cohort 1b enrolled about two dozen adults aged 18-55 years at a single site in Boston, USA, between 29 July and 7 August 2020. Ad26.COV2.S was a replication-incompetent adenovirus type 26 vector that expressed a prefusion-stabilized SARS-CoV-2 spike protein derived from the original Wuhan strain. On the study overall, not on this receptor specifically: According to the authors, total T cell responses may have been underestimated by the TCR breadth and depth analyses. Non-spike TCR breadth was comparable between vaccine and placebo recipients, consistent with the vaccine containing only spike. The study lacked the statistical power to compare responses across vaccine doses or regimens. Compared with placebo recipients, Ad26.COV2.S recipients showed higher spike-specific TCR breadth (P = 0.0014). After vaccination, spike-specific CD8+ and CD4+ T cell responses were reported to show substantial breadth.

Concerning this clone: The target of this receptor is not known. Per-base quality was not reported, and no clone a single base away is much larger than it.

The immunoSEQ Assay was used to sequence TCRbeta CDR3 regions. After extraction, genomic DNA underwent amplification by bias-controlled multiplex PCR, followed by high-throughput sequencing. Per the source publication's procedure: To quantify the absolute abundance of every unique TCRbeta CDR3 region, sequences were collapsed and filtered. T cell fraction was estimated by normalizing TCRbeta template counts to usable DNA, with usable DNA measured through amplification of reference genes found in all nucleated cells. Repertoire TCRs were annotated as SARS-CoV-2-specific by exact matching of V gene, CDR3 amino acid sequence and J gene to a known reactive TCR set. The reference SARS-CoV-2 TCR set was obtained from MIRA and was filtered for enrichment in COVID-19-positive ImmuneCODE repertoires, whereby public or cross-reactive TCRs were removed. Using the MIRA antigens, annotated TCRs were further analysed by specific ORF or by position within an ORF. Breadth was defined as the number of annotated unique rearrangements divided by the total number of unique productive rearrangements, and depth was defined as the summed frequency of the annotated unique rearrangements. Two-sided Wilcoxon rank-sum tests were applied when comparing TCR breadth between groups. This immuneACCESS table, as held by TCRdb, lists in-frame sequences with V and J called but not all clones. Of the missing ones, under half trace to an unresolved V gene in checked studies; the others have no known cause. That table is the source of V, J and clone size, and D and trimming were worked out from the DNA. For this sample the table gives 300,000 to 500,000 clones, of which about nine tenths were detected only once. The ten largest clonotypes hold 3.5% of the sample.

The CDR3 contains 16 residues, cysteine and phenylalanine counted. Solely the CDR3 DNA is kept, with 48 bases framed from the first base. The germline V gene (reference sequence) specifies MNHEY as CDR1 and SMNVEV as CDR2. The germline ends are 17 bases apart after V is trimmed by 5 bases and J by 1 base. This chain joins TRBV27 to TRBJ2-5; TRBD1 is a weak D gene call, 5 bases matching. This specimen was peripheral blood, taken in a trial of Ad26.COV2.S vaccine versus placebo. This TCR was recovered from a person between 18 and 65 years old who received the Ad26.COV2.S COVID-19 vaccine or a placebo. The DNA reads as follows: TGTGCCAGCAGTGCCTCTTGGCAGGGCCCCCAAGAGACCCAGTACTTC. Its product reads: CASSASWQGPQETQYF.